This TCR beta chain was observed in a study of PD-1 blockade in mismatch repair-deficient tumors. Generated by immunoSEQ multiplex PCR, the TCRdb table keeps only in-frame clones and is missing some. Of under 40,000 clones listed, approximately 80% are singletons. V dropped 6 bases and J dropped 7 bases, with 15 bases sitting between them. The CDR3 loop spans 12 amino acids. In germline, CDR1 is SQVTM, CDR2 ANQGSEA. This TCR came from an adult with mismatch repair-deficient cancer. This rearrangement joins TRBV29-1 to TRBJ1-2; tentative D call: TRBD1 (6 bases). The sequencing here drew on PBMCs, taken around 38 weeks after starting pembrolizumab. CDR3 sequence (DNA): TGCAGCGTGGGTCAGGGGTCTGGTGGCTACACCTTC. It yields the protein CSVGQGSGGYTF.